The entry that follows covers one T cell receptor beta chain sequence. The source of the sample is a study of T cell responses to AZD1222 COVID-19 vaccine. Here immunoSEQ multiplex PCR was the method, and the copy in TCRdb shows in-frame clones only, minus some. The table has 95,000 to 150,000 clones, roughly 89% seen once. Per germline, CDR1 SQVTM and CDR2 ANQGSEA. The CDR3 totals 14 residues. V lost 3 bases and J 3 bases, leaving 14 bases between the germline ends. This rearrangement joins TRBV29-1 to TRBJ1-1; D is unclear. Sequences were derived from peripheral blood, sampled on day 0 of AZD1222 vaccination. The receptor was isolated from an adult in good health. CDR3 in DNA: TGCAGCGTTGACCGGGGATTCTCGGACACTGAAGCTTTCTTT. It codes for CSVDRGFSDTEAFF.